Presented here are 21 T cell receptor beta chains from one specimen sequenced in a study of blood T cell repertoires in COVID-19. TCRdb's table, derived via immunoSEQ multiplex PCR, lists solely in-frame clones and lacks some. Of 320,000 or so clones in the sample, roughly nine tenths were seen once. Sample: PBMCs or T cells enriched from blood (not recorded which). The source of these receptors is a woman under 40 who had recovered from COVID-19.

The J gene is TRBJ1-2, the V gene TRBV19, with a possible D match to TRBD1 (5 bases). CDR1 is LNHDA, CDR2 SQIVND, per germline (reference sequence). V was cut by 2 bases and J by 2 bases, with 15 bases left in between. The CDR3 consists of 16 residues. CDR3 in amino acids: CASSIYGDSVNYGYTF. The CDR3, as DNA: TGTGCCAGTAGTATATATGGGGACTCGGTGAACTATGGCTACACCTTC.

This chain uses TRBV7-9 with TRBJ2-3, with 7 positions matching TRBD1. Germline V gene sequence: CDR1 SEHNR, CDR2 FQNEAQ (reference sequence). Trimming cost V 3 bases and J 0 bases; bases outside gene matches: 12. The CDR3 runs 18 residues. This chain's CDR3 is CASSFLRQGRFSTDTQYF. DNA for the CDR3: TGTGCCAGCAGCTTCTTACGACAGGGCAGATTTAGCACAGATACGCAGTATTTT.

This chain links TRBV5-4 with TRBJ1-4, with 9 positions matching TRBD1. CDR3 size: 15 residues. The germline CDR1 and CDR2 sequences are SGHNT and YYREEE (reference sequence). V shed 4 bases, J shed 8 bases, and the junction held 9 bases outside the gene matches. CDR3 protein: CASSLQGALREKLFF. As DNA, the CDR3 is TGTGCCAGCAGCCTACAGGGGGCCCTAAGGGAAAAACTGTTTTTT.

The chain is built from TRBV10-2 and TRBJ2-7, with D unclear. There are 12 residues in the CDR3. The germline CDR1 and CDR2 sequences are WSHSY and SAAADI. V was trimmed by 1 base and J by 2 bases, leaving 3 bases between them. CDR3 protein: CASSEYTYEQYF. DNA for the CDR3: TGCGCCAGCAGTGAGTACACCTACGAGCAGTACTTC.

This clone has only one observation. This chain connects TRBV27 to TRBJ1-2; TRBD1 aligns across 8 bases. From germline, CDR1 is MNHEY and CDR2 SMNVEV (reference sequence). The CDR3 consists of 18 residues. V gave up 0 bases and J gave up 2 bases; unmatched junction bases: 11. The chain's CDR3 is CASSLSWTGRSPNYGYTF. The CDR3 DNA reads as TGTGCCAGCAGTTTATCCTGGACAGGGCGTTCGCCGAACTATGGCTACACCTTC.

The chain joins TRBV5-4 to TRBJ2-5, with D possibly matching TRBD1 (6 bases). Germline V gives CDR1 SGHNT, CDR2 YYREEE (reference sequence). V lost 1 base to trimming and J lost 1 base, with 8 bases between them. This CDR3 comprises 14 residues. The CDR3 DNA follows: TGTGCCAGCAGCTTGTTAGGGGGCCAAGAGACCCAGTACTTC. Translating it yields CASSLLGGQETQYF.

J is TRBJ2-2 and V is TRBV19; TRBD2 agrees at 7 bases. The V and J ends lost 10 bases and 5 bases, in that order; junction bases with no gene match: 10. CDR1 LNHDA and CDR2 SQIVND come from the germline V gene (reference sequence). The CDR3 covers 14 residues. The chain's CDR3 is CATGIWGGTGELFF. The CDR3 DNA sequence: TGTGCCACCGGGATATGGGGAGGGACCGGGGAGCTGTTTTTT.

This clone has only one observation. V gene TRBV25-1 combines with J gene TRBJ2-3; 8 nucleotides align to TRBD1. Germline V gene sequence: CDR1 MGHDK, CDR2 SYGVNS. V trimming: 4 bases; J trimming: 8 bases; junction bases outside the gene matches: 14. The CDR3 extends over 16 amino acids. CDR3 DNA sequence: TGTGCCAGCAGTGCCAGTTCGGGCAGGGGGCCCGGTACGCAGTATTTT. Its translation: CASSASSGRGPGTQYF.

CDR3 sequence: CASSVEAAGANTGELFF. As DNA, the CDR3 is TGTGCCAGCAGCGTAGAGGCAGCGGGGGCGAACACCGGGGAGCTGTTTTTT. The genes are TRBV9 and TRBJ2-2; TRBD2 agrees at 8 bases. V lost 0 bases to trimming and J lost 0 bases; unmatched junction nucleotides: 4. CDR1 is SGDLS and CDR2 is YYNGEE in the germline V gene. This CDR3 is built from 17 residues.

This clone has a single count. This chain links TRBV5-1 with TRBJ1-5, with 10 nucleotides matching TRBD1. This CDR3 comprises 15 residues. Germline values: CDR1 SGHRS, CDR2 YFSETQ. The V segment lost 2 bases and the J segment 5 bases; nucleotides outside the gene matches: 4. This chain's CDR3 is CASSFAGTGDQPQHF. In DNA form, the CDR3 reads TGCGCCAGCAGCTTCGCCGGGACAGGGGATCAGCCCCAGCATTTT.

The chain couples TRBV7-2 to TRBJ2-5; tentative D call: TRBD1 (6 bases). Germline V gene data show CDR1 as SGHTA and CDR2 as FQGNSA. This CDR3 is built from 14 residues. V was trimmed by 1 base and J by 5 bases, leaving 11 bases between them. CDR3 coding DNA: TGTGCCAGCAGCTTAGGTGATACAGGGGAGACCCAGTACTTC. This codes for CASSLGDTGETQYF.

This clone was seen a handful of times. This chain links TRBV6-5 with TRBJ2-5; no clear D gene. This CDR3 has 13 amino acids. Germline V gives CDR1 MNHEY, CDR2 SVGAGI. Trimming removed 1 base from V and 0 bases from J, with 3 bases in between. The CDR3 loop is CASSYFDQETQYF. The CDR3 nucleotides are TGTGCCAGCAGTTACTTCGACCAAGAGACCCAGTACTTC.

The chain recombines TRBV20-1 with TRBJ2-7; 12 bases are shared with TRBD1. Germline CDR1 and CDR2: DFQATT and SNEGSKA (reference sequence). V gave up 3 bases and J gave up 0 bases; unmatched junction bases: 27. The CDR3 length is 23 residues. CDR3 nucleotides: TGCAGTGCTAGTTCCCACACCATTTCCACCGGGACAGGGGGCTCGCAAAGCTCCTACGAGCAGTACTTC. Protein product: CSASSHTISTGTGGSQSSYEQYF.

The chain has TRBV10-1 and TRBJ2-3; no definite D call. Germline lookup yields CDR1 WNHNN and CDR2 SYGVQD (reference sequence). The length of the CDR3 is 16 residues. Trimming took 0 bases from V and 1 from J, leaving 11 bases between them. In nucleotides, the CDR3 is TGCGCCAGCAGTGAGTCGAAAGGCCTAGGCACAGATACGCAGTATTTT. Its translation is CASSESKGLGTDTQYF.

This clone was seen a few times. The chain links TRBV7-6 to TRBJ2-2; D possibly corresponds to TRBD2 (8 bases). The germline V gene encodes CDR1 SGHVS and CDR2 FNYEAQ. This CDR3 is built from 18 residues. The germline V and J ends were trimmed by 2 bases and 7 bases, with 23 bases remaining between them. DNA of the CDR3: TGTGCCAGCAGCTTATTCGACGGGGGGGACAGACCTAGCGGGGAGCTGTTTTTT. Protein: CASSLFDGGDRPSGELFF.

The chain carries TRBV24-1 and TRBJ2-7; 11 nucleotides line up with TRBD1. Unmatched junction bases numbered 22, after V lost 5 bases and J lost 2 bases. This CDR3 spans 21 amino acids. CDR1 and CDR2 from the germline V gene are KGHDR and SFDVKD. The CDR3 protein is CATSVVISPGTGGHNTYEQYF. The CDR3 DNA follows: TGTGCCACCAGTGTGGTCATCTCCCCCGGGACAGGGGGTCATAATACCTACGAGCAGTACTTC.

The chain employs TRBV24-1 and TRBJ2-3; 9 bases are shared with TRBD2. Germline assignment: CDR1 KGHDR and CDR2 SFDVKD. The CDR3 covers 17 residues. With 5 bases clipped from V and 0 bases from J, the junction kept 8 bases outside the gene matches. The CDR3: CATSAPSAGGSTDTQYF. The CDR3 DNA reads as TGTGCCACCAGTGCCCCAAGCGCGGGGGGGAGCACAGATACGCAGTATTTT.

CDR3 amino acids: CASSRGTEGNQPQHF. CDR3 nucleotide sequence: TGTGCCAGCAGCAGGGGGACAGAGGGCAATCAGCCCCAGCATTTT. J is TRBJ1-5 and V is TRBV7-2, with 7 positions matching TRBD1. V lost 5 bases to trimming and J lost 2 bases; unmatched junction nucleotides: 6. The CDR3 loop spans 15 amino acids. Per the germline V gene, CDR1 is SGHTA and CDR2 is FQGNSA.

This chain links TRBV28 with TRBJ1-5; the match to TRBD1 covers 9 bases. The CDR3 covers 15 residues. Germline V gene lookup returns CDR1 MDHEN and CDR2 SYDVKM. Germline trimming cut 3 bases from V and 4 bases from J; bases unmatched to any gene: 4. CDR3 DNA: TGTGCCAGCAGTTTCGGGACAGGGAGGAATCAGCCCCAGCATTTT. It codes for CASSFGTGRNQPQHF.

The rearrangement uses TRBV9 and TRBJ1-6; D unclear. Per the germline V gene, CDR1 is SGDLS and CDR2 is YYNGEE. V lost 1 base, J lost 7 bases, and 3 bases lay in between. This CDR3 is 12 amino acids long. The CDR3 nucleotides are TGTGCCAGCAGCGTACTCAATTCACCCCTCCACTTT. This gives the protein CASSVLNSPLHF. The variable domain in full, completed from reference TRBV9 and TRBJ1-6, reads DSGVTQTPKHLITATGQRVTLRCSPRSGDLSVYWYQQSLDQGLQFLIQYYNGEERAKGNILERFSAQQFPDLHSELNLSSLELGDSALYFCASSVLNSPLHFGNGTRLTVT.

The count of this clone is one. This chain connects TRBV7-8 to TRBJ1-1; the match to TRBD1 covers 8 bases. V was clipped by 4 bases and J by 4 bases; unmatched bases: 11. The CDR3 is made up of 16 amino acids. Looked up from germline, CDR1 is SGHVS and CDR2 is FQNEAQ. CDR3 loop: CASSYRTGWEGTEAFF. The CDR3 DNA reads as TGTGCCAGCAGCTATAGGACAGGGTGGGAGGGCACTGAAGCTTTCTTT. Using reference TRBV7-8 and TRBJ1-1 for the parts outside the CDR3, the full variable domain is GAGVSQSPRYKVAKRGQDVALRCDPISGHVSLFWYQQALGQGPEFLTYFQNEAQLDKSGLPSDRFFAERPEGSVSTLKIQRTQQEDSAVYLCASSYRTGWEGTEAFFGQGTRLTVV.